This T cell receptor (beta chain) was captured by sequencing in a study of T cell clonotyping in hematopoietic cell transplantation. Study background: Recipient samples before transplant were obtained post-cytoreduction.

Time point noted: recipient sample about 28 days before transplant, after cytoreduction. Measured with immunoSEQ multiplex PCR; TCRdb has only the in-frame clones, and not every one. This table holds about 10,000 clones, 92% found once. CDR3 size: 12 residues. Germline CDR1 is LNHDA and CDR2 is SQIVND (reference sequence). V dropped 7 bases and J dropped 6; count of bases not matched to a gene: 5. The study's findings and limits: Without cell sorting, CD4 versus CD8 contributions remain unresolved. Recipient TCR diversity dropped after transplant; expanded clonotypes rose from day 30 to 180.

As for this clone: What it binds is unknown.

The chain has TRBV19 and TRBJ1-2; 7 bases agree with TRBD1. The sample was peripheral blood mononuclear cells, taken before stem cell transplant. The origin of this receptor is a woman aged 40 to 50 with acute myeloid leukemia. Some clones in this sample may be carry-over from other donors' samples. CDR3 in amino acids: CASTDRVNGYTF. Written as DNA, the CDR3 is TGTGCCAGTACCGACAGGGTAAATGGCTACACCTTC.